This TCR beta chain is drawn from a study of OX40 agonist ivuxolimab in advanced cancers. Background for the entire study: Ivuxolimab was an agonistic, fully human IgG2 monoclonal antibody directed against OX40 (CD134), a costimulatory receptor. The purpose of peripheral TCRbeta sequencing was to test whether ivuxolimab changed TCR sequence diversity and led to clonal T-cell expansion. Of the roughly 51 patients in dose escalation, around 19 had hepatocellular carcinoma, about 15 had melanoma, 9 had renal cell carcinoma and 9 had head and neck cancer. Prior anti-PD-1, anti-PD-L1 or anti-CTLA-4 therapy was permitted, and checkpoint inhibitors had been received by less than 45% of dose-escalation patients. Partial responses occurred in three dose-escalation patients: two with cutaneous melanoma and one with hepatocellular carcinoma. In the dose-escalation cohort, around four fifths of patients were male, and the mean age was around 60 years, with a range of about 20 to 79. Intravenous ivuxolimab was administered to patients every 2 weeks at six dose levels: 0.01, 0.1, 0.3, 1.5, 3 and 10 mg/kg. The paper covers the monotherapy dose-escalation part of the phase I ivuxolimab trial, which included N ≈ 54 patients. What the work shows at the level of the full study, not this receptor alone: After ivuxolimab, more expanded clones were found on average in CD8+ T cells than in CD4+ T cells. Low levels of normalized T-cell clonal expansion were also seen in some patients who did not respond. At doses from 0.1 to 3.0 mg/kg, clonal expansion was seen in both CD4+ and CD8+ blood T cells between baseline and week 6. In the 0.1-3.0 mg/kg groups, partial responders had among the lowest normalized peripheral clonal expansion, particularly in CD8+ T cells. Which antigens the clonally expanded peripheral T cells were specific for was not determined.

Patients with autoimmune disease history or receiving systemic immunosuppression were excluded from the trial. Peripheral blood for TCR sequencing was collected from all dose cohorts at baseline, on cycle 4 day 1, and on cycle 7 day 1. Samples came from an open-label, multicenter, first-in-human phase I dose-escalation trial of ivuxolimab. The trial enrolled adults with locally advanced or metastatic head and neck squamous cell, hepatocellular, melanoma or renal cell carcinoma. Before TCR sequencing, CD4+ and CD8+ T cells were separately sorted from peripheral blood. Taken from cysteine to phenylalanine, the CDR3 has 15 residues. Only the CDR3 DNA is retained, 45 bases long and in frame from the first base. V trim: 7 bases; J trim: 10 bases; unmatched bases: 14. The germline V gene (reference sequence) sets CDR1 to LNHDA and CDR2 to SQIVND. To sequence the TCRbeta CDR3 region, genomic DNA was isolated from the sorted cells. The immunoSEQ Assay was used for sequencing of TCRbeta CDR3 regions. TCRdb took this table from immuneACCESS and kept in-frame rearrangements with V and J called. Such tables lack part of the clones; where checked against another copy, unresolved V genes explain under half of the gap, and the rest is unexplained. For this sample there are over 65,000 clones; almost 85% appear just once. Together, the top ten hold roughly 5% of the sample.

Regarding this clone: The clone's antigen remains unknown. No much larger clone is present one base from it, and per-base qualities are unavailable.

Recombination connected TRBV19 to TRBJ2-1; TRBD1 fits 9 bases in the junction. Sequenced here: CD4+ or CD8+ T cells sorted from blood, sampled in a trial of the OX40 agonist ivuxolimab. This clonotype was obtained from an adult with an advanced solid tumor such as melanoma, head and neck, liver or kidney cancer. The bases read TGTGCCAGTACCACCGGGACAGGGAACTCCTACGAGCAGTTCTTC. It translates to CASTTGTGNSYEQFF.